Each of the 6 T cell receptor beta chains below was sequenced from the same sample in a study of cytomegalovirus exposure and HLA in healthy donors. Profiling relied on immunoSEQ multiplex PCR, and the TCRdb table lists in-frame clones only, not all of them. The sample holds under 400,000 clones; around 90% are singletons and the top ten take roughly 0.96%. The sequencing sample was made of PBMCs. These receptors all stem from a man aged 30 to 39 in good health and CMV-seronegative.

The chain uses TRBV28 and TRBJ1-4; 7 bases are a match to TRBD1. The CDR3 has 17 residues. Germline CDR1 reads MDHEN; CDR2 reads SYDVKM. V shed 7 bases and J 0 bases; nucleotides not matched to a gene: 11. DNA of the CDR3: TGTGCCAGCACCCCGGGACAGCACATTGCAACTAATGAAAAACTGTTTTTT. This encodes CASTPGQHIATNEKLFF.

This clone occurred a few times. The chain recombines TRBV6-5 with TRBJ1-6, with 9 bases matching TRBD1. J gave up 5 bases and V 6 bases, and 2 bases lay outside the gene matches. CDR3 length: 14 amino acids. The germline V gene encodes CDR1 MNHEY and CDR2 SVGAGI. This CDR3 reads CASRGTGNNSPLHF. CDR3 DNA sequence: TGTGCCAGCAGAGGGACAGGGAATAATTCACCCCTCCACTTT.

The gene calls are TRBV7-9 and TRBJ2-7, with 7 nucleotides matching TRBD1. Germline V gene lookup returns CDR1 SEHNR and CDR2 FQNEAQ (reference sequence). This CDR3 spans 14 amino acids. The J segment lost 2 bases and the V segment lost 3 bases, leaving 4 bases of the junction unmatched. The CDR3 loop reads CASSFSDRAYEQYF. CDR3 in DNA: TGTGCCAGCAGCTTCTCCGACAGGGCCTACGAGCAGTACTTC. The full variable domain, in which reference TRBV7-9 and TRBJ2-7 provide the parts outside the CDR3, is DTGVSQNPRHKITKRGQNVTFRCDPISEHNRLYWYRQTLGQGPEFLTYFQNEAQLEKSRLLSDRFSAERPKGSFSTLEIQRTEQGDSAMYLCASSFSDRAYEQYFGPGTRLTVT.

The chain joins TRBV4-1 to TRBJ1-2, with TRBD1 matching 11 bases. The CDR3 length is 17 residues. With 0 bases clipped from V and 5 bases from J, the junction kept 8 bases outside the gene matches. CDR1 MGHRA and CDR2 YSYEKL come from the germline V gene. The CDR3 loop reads CASSQDYPGTGGYGYTF. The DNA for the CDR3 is TGCGCCAGCAGCCAAGATTACCCTGGGACAGGGGGTTATGGCTACACCTTC.

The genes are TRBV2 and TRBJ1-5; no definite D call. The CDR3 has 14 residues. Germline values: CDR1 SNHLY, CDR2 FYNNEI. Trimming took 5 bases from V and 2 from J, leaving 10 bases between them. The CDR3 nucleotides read TGTGCCAGCAGTATCGAGATTGGCAATCAGCCCCAGCATTTT. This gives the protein CASSIEIGNQPQHF.

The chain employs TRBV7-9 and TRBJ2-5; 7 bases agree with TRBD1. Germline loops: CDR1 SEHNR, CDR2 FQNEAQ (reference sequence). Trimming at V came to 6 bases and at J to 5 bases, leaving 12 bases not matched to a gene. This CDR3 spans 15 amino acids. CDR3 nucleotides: TGTGCCAGCAGGCCCCTCTACAGGGGCGACGAGACCCAGTACTTC. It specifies CASRPLYRGDETQYF.